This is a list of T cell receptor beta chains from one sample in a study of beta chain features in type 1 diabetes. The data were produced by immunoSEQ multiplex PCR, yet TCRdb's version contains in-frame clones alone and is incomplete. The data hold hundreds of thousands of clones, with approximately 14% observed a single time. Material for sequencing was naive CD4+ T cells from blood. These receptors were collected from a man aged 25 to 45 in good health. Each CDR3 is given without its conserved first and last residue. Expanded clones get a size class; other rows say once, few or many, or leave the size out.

ASRGGEGVTEQY	TRBJ2-7	NA	TRBV6-1
ASARPVERAGANVLT	TRBJ2-6	few	TRBV18
ATSRDSPIGYGYT	TRBJ1-2	few	TRBV15
ASSPRDRGYEQY	TRBJ2-7	NA	TRBV11-2
ASSVKRGETQY	TRBJ2-5	few	TRBV9
ASKAPASQPNTGELF	TRBJ2-2	NA	TRBV5-1
ASSLDTDTQY	TRBJ2-3	NA	TRBV11-3
ASTLAGGVTDTQY	TRBJ2-3	few	TRBV9
ASSLALQNNEQF	TRBJ2-1	NA	TRBV7-2
ATSISGNTIY	TRBJ1-3	NA	TRBV15
ASSLAGGTDTQY	TRBJ2-3	few	TRBV7-2
SVTGVTEAF	TRBJ1-1	many	TRBV29-1
ASRGQPSTGELF	TRBJ2-2	NA	TRBV25-1
TSSQDPRDSGNTIY	TRBJ1-3	NA	TRBV1
ASSFGLNTEAF	TRBJ1-1	NA	TRBV5-4